A single T cell receptor (beta chain) is shown here with its context. Here immunoSEQ multiplex PCR was the method, and the copy in TCRdb shows in-frame clones only, minus some. The sample yields some 320,000 clones, 86% seen once. The record originates from a study of Ad26.COV2.S vaccination and SARS-CoV-2 variants. V was trimmed by 5 bases and J by 5 bases, leaving 9 bases between them. The germline V gene encodes CDR1 SGHTS and CDR2 YDEGEE. The CDR3 extends over 12 amino acids. Treatment reported: 15 to 20 received Ad26.COV2.S at low or high dose, single or two shots; about 5 received placebo; per-sample allocation not given. On day 63 after the first injection, vaccine and placebo recipients gave samples.

This material consisted of peripheral blood, taken in a trial of Ad26.COV2.S vaccine versus placebo. The sequence was collected from a person aged 18-60 years who received the Ad26.COV2.S COVID-19 vaccine or a placebo. The chain is built from TRBV5-8 and TRBJ2-3; D gene ambiguous. CDR3 loop: CASRDWRDTQYF. CDR3 DNA: TGTGCCAGCAGGGATTGGAGAGATACGCAGTATTTT.